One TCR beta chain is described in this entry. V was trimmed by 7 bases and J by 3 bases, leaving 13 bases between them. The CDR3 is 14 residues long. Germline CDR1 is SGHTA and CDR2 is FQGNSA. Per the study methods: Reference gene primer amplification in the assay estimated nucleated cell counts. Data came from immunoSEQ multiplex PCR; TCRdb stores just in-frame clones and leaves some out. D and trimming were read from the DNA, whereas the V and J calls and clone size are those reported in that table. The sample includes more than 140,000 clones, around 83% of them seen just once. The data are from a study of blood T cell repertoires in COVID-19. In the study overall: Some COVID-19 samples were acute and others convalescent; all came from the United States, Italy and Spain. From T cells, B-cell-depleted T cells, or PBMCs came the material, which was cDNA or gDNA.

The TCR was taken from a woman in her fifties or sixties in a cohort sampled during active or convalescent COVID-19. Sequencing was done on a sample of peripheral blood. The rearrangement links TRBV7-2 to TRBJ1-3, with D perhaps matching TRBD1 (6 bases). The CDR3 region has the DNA TGTGCCAGCAACGGGGGGACATATGGAAACACCATATATTTT. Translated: CASNGGTYGNTIYF.